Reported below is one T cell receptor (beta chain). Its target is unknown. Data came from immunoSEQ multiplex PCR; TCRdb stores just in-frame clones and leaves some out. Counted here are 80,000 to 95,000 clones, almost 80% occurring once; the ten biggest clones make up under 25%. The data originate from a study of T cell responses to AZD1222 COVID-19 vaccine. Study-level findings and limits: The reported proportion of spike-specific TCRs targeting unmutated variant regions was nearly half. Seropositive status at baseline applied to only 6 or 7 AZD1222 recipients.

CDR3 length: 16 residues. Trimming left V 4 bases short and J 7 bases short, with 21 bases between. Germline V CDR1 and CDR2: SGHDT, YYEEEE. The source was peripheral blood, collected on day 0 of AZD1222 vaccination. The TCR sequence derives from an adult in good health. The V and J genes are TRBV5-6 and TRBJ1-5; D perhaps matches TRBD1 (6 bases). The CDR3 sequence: CASSPGGRGGSQPQHF. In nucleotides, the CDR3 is TGTGCCAGCAGCCCGGGCGGCAGAGGGGGATCCCAGCCCCAGCATTTT.